The rows below give T cell receptor beta chains drawn from one sample of a study of shared clonotypes between healthy human individuals. Here immunoSEQ multiplex PCR was the method, and the copy in TCRdb shows in-frame clones only, minus some. There are about 1,500,000 clones in the sample; 95% to 97% occur only once, and over 1% lies in the top ten. Specimen: naive CD4+ T cells sorted from blood. The receptors were gathered from a young man in good health. CDR3s include the opening cysteine and the closing phenylalanine or tryptophan. A D gene is named only where the DNA matches it firmly. Rows give clone size only sometimes, using once, few, many, or a class for an expanded clone.

j_gene | v_gene | abundance | d_gene | CDR3nt | CDR3aa
TRBJ2-7 | TRBV4-1 | NA | TRBD2 | TGCGCCAGCAGCCAACAGACCACTAGCGGGAGCTACGAGCAGTACTTC | CASSQQTTSGSYEQYF
TRBJ1-1 | TRBV5-6 | NA | TRBD1 | TGTGCCAGCAGCATATTACAGGGGGCGGAGACTGAAGCTTTCTTT | CASSILQGAETEAFF
TRBJ2-1 | TRBV9 | NA | NA | TGTGCCAGCAGCGCCGCCGGGACAAGCGATGAGCAGTTCTTC | CASSAAGTSDEQFF
TRBJ2-2 | TRBV28 | NA | NA | TGTGCCAGCAGTTTCCTCGGACAGAACACCGGGGAGCTGTTTTTT | CASSFLGQNTGELFF
TRBJ1-4 | TRBV5-6 | NA | NA | TGTGCCAGCAGCTTGGTTTCGGAGGAAAAACTGTTTTTT | CASSLVSEEKLFF
TRBJ2-3 | TRBV27 | NA | NA | TGTGCCAGCAGTTTATCAGGGTTGGGGGGAGATACGCAGTATTTT | CASSLSGLGGDTQYF
TRBJ2-2 | TRBV19 | NA | NA | TGTGCCAGCAACAGGGTGAGCGGAACCGGGGAGCTGTTTTTT | CASNRVSGTGELFF
TRBJ2-4 | TRBV28 | NA | TRBD1 | TGTGCCAGCAGTTTCTCCCGGGGACAGGGTAGGGTCAAAAACATTCAGTACTTC | CASSFSRGQGRVKNIQYF
TRBJ2-5 | TRBV5-1 | NA | NA | TGCGCCAGCATGCGCGGATCCCAAGAGACCCAGTACTTC | CASMRGSQETQYF
TRBJ2-3 | TRBV27 | NA | TRBD2 | TGTGCCAGCAGTTCCCGGTCTAGCGGGAGACTAACAGATACGCAGTATTTT | CASSSRSSGRLTDTQYF
TRBJ2-7 | TRBV7-3 | NA | TRBD2 | TGTGCCAGCAGCTTAACGGGGGTAGCGGGACATTACGAGCAGTACTTC | CASSLTGVAGHYEQYF
TRBJ2-3 | TRBV13 | NA | NA | TGTGCCAGCAGCTTTAGTGTGGGGGCAAGCACGGATACGCAGTATTTT | CASSFSVGASTDTQYF
TRBJ1-2 | TRBV5-8 | once | NA | TGTGCCAGCAGCGACGGACAGCCCGGCTATGGCTACACCTTC | CASSDGQPGYGYTF
TRBJ2-1 | TRBV11-2 | NA | TRBD2 | TGTGCCAGCAGCCCCAGGACTAGCTCCTACAATGAGCAGTTCTTC | CASSPRTSSYNEQFF
TRBJ1-2 | TRBV11-2 | NA | NA | TGTGCCAGCAGCTTAGATCTGTCAGCCCTTACTAACTATGGCTACACCTTC | CASSLDLSALTNYGYTF
TRBJ2-3 | TRBV2 | NA | TRBD2 | TGTGCCAGCAGTGAACGGGCGGGAGGGCCTTCAGATACGCAGTATTTT | CASSERAGGPSDTQYF
TRBJ2-1 | TRBV28 | NA | NA | TGTGCCAGCACGGCAGGGAGTAAGAATGAGCAGTTCTTC | CASTAGSKNEQFF
TRBJ1-2 | TRBV19 | NA | TRBD1 | TGTGCCAGTAGTATGGGTCCGGGACAGCCACTGCCTAACTATGGCTACACCTTC | CASSMGPGQPLPNYGYTF
TRBJ2-2 | TRBV12-5 | NA | NA | TGTGCTAGTGGTTTAGTTACCACTGGGGAGCTGTTTTTT | CASGLVTTGELFF
TRBJ2-1 | TRBV11-3 | NA | TRBD2 | TGTGCCAGCAGCCGAGGGACTAGTTCCTACAATGAGCAGTTCTTC | CASSRGTSSYNEQFF
TRBJ1-4 | TRBV28 | NA | NA | TGTGCCAGCAGTTTCGGCCTGGACAGCCTCTGGAGAGCAACTAATGAAAAACTGTTTTTT | CASSFGLDSLWRATNEKLFF
TRBJ2-3 | TRBV7-9 | NA | TRBD1 | TGTGCCAGCAGCCTACAGGGGGCCAGAAGCCCAGATACGCAGTATTTT | CASSLQGARSPDTQYF
TRBJ2-5 | TRBV10-2 | NA | NA | TGCGCCGGACCGATAGGGGGGGGCCCTCAAGAGACCCAGTACTTC | CAGPIGGGPQETQYF
TRBJ2-5 | TRBV5-1 | NA | NA | TGCGCCAGCAGCTTGGAGGGCCAAGAGACCCAGTACTTC | CASSLEGQETQYF
TRBJ2-1 | TRBV10-3 | NA | TRBD2 | TGTGCCATCAGTGAGTCGACCGGGGGGAGGAGTGAGCAGTTCTTC | CAISESTGGRSEQFF
TRBJ1-3 | TRBV28 | NA | NA | TGTGCCAGTAAGAATCGAGGGGTCATCTCTGGAAACACCATATATTTT | CASKNRGVISGNTIYF
TRBJ2-1 | TRBV27 | NA | NA | TGTGCCAGCAGTTCGTCCAGGAGCTCCTACAATGAGCAGTTCTTC | CASSSSRSSYNEQFF
TRBJ1-1 | TRBV7-2 | NA | NA | TGTGCCAGTAGCTTATGGGGAACGGGTGTTACTGAAGCTTTCTTT | CASSLWGTGVTEAFF
TRBJ1-3 | TRBV9 | NA | NA | TGTGCCAGCAGCGTATGGACGGACTCTGGAAACACCATATATTTT | CASSVWTDSGNTIYF
TRBJ2-3 | TRBV11-3 | NA | NA | TGTGCCAGCAGCTTAGAGGAGGAGGATACGCAGTATTTT | CASSLEEEDTQYF
TRBJ2-2 | TRBV18 | NA | NA | TGTGCCAGCTCACCACCGTCTCGGGAGTCCACCGGGGAGCTGTTTTTT | CASSPPSRESTGELFF
TRBJ2-6 | TRBV14 | NA | NA | TGTGCCAGCAGCCAATCAGGGGTGGTATTCACTGGGGCCAACGTCCTGACTTTC | CASSQSGVVFTGANVLTF
TRBJ2-2 | TRBV5-6 | NA | NA | TGTGCCAGCAGCCCGGGACCAAACACCGGGGAGCTGTTTTTT | CASSPGPNTGELFF
TRBJ2-1 | TRBV18 | NA | NA | TGTGCCAGCTCAGGAGGGGGGGACAATGAGCAGTTCTTC | CASSGGGDNEQFF
TRBJ2-2 | TRBV7-8 | NA | TRBD1 | TGTGCCAGCAGCCCAGGGGGAGTCCCGCGGACCGGGGAGCTGTTTTTT | CASSPGGVPRTGELFF
TRBJ1-4 | TRBV2 | once | NA | TGTGCCAGCAGTGAAGCGGGCAGCCCAAATGAAAAACTGTTTTTT | CASSEAGSPNEKLFF
TRBJ2-7 | TRBV18 | NA | TRBD2 | TGTGCCAGCTCACAGGGGACTAGCAGAAACTACGAGCAGTACTTC | CASSQGTSRNYEQYF
TRBJ2-5 | TRBV28 | NA | NA | TGTGCCAGCAGACACTACTGGCAAACGGAGACCCAGTACTTC | CASRHYWQTETQYF
TRBJ2-3 | TRBV15 | NA | NA | TGTGCCACCAGCAGAGACATTGGGTTCACAGATACGCAGTATTTT | CATSRDIGFTDTQYF
TRBJ2-1 | TRBV28 | NA | TRBD2 | TGTGCCAGCAGTTTATCCCGTACAGGAGGACTAGCGGGAGGGCTAACAAGGAATGAGCAGTTCTTC | CASSLSRTGGLAGGLTRNEQFF
TRBJ1-1 | TRBV5-8 | NA | TRBD1 | TGTGCCAGCAGCGGGAGGAAGGGGGCCTCTGTCACTGAAGCTTTCTTT | CASSGRKGASVTEAFF
TRBJ2-2 | TRBV7-2 | NA | NA | TGTGCCAGCAGCTTAACCCGAAACCCGCCCGGGGAGCTGTTTTTT | CASSLTRNPPGELFF
TRBJ2-2 | TRBV7-6 | NA | TRBD1 | TGTGCCAGCAGCACTAGACAGGGTTTAATCACGAACACCGGGGAGCTGTTTTTT | CASSTRQGLITNTGELFF
TRBJ1-1 | TRBV15 | NA | NA | TGTGCCACCAGCAGAGATATCGGGGCCAACACTGAAGCTTTCTTT | CATSRDIGANTEAFF